This TCR beta chain was profiled in a study of T cells in Graves' hyperthyroidism and ophthalmopathy (dated 2019 in TCRdb). Background on the whole study: Peripheral blood was collected at initial diagnosis, before any treatment. To identify distinguishing TCR V-J signatures, a discovery cohort of around 100 patients was used, comprising some 45 with Graves' ophthalmopathy and around 57 with stable Graves' hyperthyroidism. Whether ophthalmopathy could be predicted prospectively was tested in an independent validation cohort made up of 18 to 20 hyperthyroidism patients plus 17 patients who later progressed to ophthalmopathy. The 75 to 100 discovery patients were randomly divided into training and test sets at a 7:3 ratio. In addition, the study compared T-cell repertoires in thyroid tissue and in blood from several Graves' hyperthyroidism patients. Following sampling, methimazole starting at 30 mg daily was given to hyperthyroidism patients, and high-dose intravenous methylprednisolone was given to ophthalmopathy patients. According to the paper, TCR Vbeta CDR3 sequencing was carried out on 135 peripheral blood samples, which came from some 41 ophthalmopathy, about 75 hyperthyroidism and 17 progressor patients. Results and caveats for the whole study, not just this receptor: A model built on a 13 V-J signature distinguished ophthalmopathy from stable hyperthyroidism, reaching about 89% sensitivity and around 81% specificity in cross-validation and 80%/75% in testing. In validation, progression to ophthalmopathy was predicted by the model with 70.59% sensitivity and roughly 72% specificity, a median of roughly 6.4 months before onset. Blood samples also contained most of the expanded thyroid clonotypes (frequency above 0.001), which suggests that blood repertoires may reflect thyroid immune responses. No statistical method was used to set the sample size in advance, and investigators knew the group allocation.

TCR beta CDR3 regions were amplified from RNA transcripts. The first round of RT-PCR for the TCR CDR3 was performed with the HTBI primer set and the Qiagen OneStep RT-PCR kit. The libraries were constructed in a second round of multiplex PCR and then size-selected and purified. Sequencing of the libraries was done on an Illumina HiSeq2000 using paired-end 100 bp reads. Concerning the study's data processing: Raw data were processed with SOAPnuke, discarding reads with adapters, uncalled bases, mean Phred below 15, or no exact constant-primer or identifier match. COPE v1.2.5 was used to merge high-quality paired reads, and clonotypes were defined as unique nucleotide sequences. MiTCR v1.1 was used to align clonotypes to the IMGT TRBV, TRBD and TRBJ reference segments. The analysis was restricted to V-J combinations with a frequency above 0.0001, which together covered 99.2% of the repertoires. A TCS score was defined as the ratio of F50 (clonal expansion) to E x V (chaos), with BLOSUM62-based TCRdist applied between CDR3 peptides within each V-J. Welch's t-statistics and random forest reduced around 510 V-J features to around 14, which were used in a naive Bayes classifier (R e1071). TCRdb reworked the public reads: Q25 trimming with fastp, MiXCR clone assembly, productive beta chains retained. A single entry per CDR3 protein holds the most common genes and DNA from its merged rows. The V and J calls were not made by the authors but by TCRdb's processing. Counted in this sample were around 480,000 distinct CDR3 sequences; 13% to 15% of them appeared once. Around 17% of the sample lies in the top ten.

Relative to germline, V is 1 base shorter and J is 2 bases shorter, with 11 bases between their ends. The CDR3 goes from the cysteine to the phenylalanine over 15 residues. The entry retains the CDR3 DNA only, 45 bases that are in frame from base 1. Taken from the germline V gene, the CDR1 and CDR2 loops are MNHNS and SASEGT. This clonotype has at least ten counts. Its antigen has not been determined. No base-level quality is on record; no much larger clone is a single base apart. Stable Graves' hyperthyroidism was defined as the absence of progression to ophthalmopathy over 18 months of follow-up. Hyperthyroidism patients were newly diagnosed, with disease duration under 2 months, and aged 18 to 65 years. Patients with uncontrolled infections, other autoimmune diseases, pregnancy or lactation were excluded. Diagnoses were based on clinical symptoms, serum thyroxine and TRAb, thyroid ultrasound and orbital computed tomography. PBMCs were isolated from roughly 10 ml of fresh peripheral blood by Ficoll-Paque density gradient centrifugation. Total RNA was extracted using Trizol reagent, and RNA quality was assessed on an Agilent 2100 Bioanalyzer.

The specimen sequenced was blood. The chain joins TRBV6-1 to TRBJ1-1, with a tentative D gene TRBD1 over 5 matching bases. This receptor was taken from a woman aged 18-29 years with Graves' hyperthyroidism. The CDR3 reads CASSEGGGFNTEAFF. The DNA reads TGTGCCAGCAGTGAAGGGGGGGGTTTTAACACTGAAGCTTTCTTT.